The sequence of this TCR beta chain was determined in a study of early stage breast cancer tumors. Across the study: Approximately 9.4-fold was the mean read coverage per sample. General study points: In about 90% of the 16 patients, blood comparison separated tumor from normal breast.

Trimming removed 6 bases from V and 6 bases from J, with 13 bases in between. The CDR3 is 12 amino acids. The germline CDR1 and CDR2 sequences are SGHNT and YYREEE (reference sequence). Each sample had two DNA replicates, about 0.47 ug blood or roughly 1.4 ug tissue. The repertoire was sequenced with immunoSEQ multiplex PCR; TCRdb's copy has only in-frame clones and lacks some. The sample records 69,000 or so clones, 75% to 90% being singletons. As concerns this clone: Its antigen is not identified.

The sample was blood. The receptor was derived from a person aged 35-55 years with breast cancer. The chain uses TRBV5-4 and TRBJ2-7, with D perhaps matching TRBD1 (6 bases). CDR3 residues: CASMTARGEQYF. Written as DNA, the CDR3 is TGTGCCAGCATGACGGCCAGGGGCGAGCAGTACTTC. Full variable domain (rest looked up from reference TRBV5-4 and TRBJ2-7): ETGVTQSPTHLIKTRGQQVTLRCSSQSGHNTVSWYQQALGQGPQFIFQYYREEENGRGNFPPRFSGLQFPNYSSELNVNALELDDSALYLCASMTARGEQYFGPGTRLTVT.